These T cell receptor beta chains were read from a single sample in a study of human T cells and chemical hapten exposure. TCRdb processed the RACE reads anew with MiXCR; each CDR3 protein has one entry. The top ten clones hold about 5.9% of a sample with 35,000 to 50,000 distinct CDR3 sequences, 10% of them seen once. The sample here was whole blood, taken in connection with sensitization to the hapten diphenylcyclopropenone (DPC). These receptors originate from a man aged 25 to 40 with alopecia areata. Some clones in this sample may be carry-over from other donors' samples. CDR3s include the opening cysteine and the closing phenylalanine or tryptophan. The order of the fields is V gene, D gene, CDR3 protein. The D gene is left open where the match is weak.

v_gene: TRBV2; d_gene: -; CDR3aa: CASSEAEYRVGNQPQHF
v_gene: TRBV7-6; d_gene: TRBD1; CDR3aa: CASSPGGQGNTEAFF
v_gene: TRBV5-1; d_gene: TRBD1; CDR3aa: CASSLVNRRAEGQGLTGELFF
v_gene: TRBV5-1; d_gene: -; CDR3aa: CASSVEIAGGNTIYF
v_gene: TRBV11-3; d_gene: -; CDR3aa: CASSQFSSGERNGYTF
v_gene: TRBV5-1; d_gene: TRBD2; CDR3aa: CASSLAKLAGGNSYNEQFF
v_gene: TRBV15; d_gene: -; CDR3aa: CATSRAVPRGRETQYF
v_gene: TRBV6-5; d_gene: -; CDR3aa: CASSYGGASPLHF
v_gene: TRBV2; d_gene: TRBD1; CDR3aa: CASSRTGADSGNTIYF
v_gene: TRBV7-9; d_gene: -; CDR3aa: CASSSSPAYGYTF
v_gene: TRBV12-3/TRBV12-4; d_gene: -; CDR3aa: CASSLTQRQPQHF
v_gene: TRBV7-9; d_gene: -; CDR3aa: CASRADVDALF
v_gene: TRBV3-1; d_gene: -; CDR3aa: CASSRDPIDEQFF
v_gene: TRBV10-3; d_gene: -; CDR3aa: CAISGGGSYRSKNIQYF
v_gene: TRBV23-1; d_gene: -; CDR3aa: CASSQSEVQPYEQYF
v_gene: TRBV2; d_gene: TRBD2; CDR3aa: CASRTSGYSTDTQYF
v_gene: TRBV4-2; d_gene: -; CDR3aa: CASSQGQVVTGELFF
v_gene: TRBV9; d_gene: -; CDR3aa: CASSWTTDTQYF
v_gene: TRBV9; d_gene: TRBD2; CDR3aa: CASSPSPAGLAGGTDTQYF
v_gene: TRBV6-1; d_gene: -; CDR3aa: CASSQGRGDTQYF
v_gene: TRBV7-9; d_gene: TRBD1; CDR3aa: CASSPLGTGVLETQYF
v_gene: TRBV5-1; d_gene: -; CDR3aa: CASSFGPPGVNEQFF
v_gene: TRBV7-6; d_gene: TRBD1; CDR3aa: CASSLAQGGTEAFF